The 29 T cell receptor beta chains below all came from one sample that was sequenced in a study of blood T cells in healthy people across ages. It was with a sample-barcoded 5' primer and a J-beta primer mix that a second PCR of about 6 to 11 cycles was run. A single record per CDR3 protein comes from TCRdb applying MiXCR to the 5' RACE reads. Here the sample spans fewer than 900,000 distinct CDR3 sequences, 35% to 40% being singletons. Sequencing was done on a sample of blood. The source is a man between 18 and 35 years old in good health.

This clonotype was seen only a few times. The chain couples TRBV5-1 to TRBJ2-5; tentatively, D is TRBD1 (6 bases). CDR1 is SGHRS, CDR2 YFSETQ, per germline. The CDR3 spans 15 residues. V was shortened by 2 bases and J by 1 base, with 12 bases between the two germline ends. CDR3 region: CASSLQGDPQETQYF. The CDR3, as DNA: TGCGCCAGCAGCTTACAGGGTGATCCCCAAGAGACCCAGTACTTC.

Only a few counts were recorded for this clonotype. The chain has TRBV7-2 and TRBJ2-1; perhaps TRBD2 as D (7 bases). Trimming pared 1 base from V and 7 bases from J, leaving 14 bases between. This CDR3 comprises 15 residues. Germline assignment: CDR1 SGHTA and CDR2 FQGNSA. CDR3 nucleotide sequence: TGTGCCAGCAGCTTAGGCCGGGGGGCATCAAATGAGCAGTTCTTC. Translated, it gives CASSLGRGASNEQFF.

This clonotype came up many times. This CDR3 is CASSFGVGEQYF. The CDR3 DNA reads as TGTGCCAGCAGCTTTGGTGTCGGCGAGCAGTACTTC. The chain recombines TRBV7-2 with TRBJ2-7; D unresolved. The germline V and J ends were trimmed by 3 bases and 6 bases, with 9 bases remaining between them. The V gene's germline CDR1 is SGHTA and CDR2 FQGNSA. The CDR3 runs 12 residues.

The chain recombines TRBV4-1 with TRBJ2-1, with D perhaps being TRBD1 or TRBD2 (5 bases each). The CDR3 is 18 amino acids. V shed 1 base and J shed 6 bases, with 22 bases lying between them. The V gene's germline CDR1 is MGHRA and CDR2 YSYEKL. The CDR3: CASSQGGGRTRQLNEQFF. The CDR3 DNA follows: TGCGCCAGCAGCCAAGGGGGCGGTAGGACTCGACAGCTCAATGAGCAGTTCTTC.

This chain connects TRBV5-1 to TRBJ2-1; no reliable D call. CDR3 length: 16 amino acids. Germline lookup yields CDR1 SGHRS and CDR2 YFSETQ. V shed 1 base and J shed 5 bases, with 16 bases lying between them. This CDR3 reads CASSLNTLSSNNEQFF. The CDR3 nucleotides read TGCGCCAGCAGCTTGAACACTCTCTCTTCCAACAATGAGCAGTTCTTC. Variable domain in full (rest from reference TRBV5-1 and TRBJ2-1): KAGVTQTPRYLIKTRGQQVTLSCSPISGHRSVSWYQQTPGQGLQFLFEYFSETQRNKGNFPGRFSGRQFSNSRSEMNVSTLELGDSALYLCASSLNTLSSNNEQFFGPGTRLTVL.

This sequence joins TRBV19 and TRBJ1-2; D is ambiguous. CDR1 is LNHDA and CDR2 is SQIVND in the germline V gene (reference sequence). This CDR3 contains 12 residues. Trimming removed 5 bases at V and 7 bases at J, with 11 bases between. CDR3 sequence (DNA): TGTGCCAGTAGTCCTGGCTCGGGTGGCTACACCTTC. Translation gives CASSPGSGGYTF. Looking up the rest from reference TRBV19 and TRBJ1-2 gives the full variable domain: DGGITQSPKYLFRKEGQNVTLSCEQNLNHDAMYWYRQDPGQGLRLIYYSQIVNDFQKGDIAEGYSVSREKKESFPLTVTSAQKNPTAFYLCASSPGSGGYTFGSGTRLTVV.

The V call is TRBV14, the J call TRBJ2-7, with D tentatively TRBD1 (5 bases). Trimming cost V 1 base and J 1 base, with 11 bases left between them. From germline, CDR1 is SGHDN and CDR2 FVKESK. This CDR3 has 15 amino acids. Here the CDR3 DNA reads TGTGCCAGCAGCCAAGTGGGCAGGGCGTCCTACGAGCAGTACTTC. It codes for CASSQVGRASYEQYF.

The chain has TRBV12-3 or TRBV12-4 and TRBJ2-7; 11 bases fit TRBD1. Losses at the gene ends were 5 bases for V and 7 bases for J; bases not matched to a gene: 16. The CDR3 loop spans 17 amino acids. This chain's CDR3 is CASSKAFPGQGDNEQYF. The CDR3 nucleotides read TGTGCCAGCAGTAAGGCCTTTCCGGGACAGGGGGACAATGAGCAGTACTTC.

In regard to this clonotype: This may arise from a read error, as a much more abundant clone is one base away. In DNA, the CDR3 is TGTGCCAGCAGCGTGTATCCGTCCTACAATGAGCGGTTCTTC. This sequence encodes CASSVYPSYNERFF. The rearrangement joins TRBV9 to TRBJ2-1; D remains unclear. Germline V gene sequence: CDR1 SGDLS, CDR2 YYNGEE. This CDR3 is built from 14 residues. The variable domain in full, completed from reference TRBV9 and TRBJ2-1, reads DSGVTQTPKHLITATGQRVTLRCSPRSGDLSVYWYQQSLDQGLQFLIQYYNGEERAKGNILERFSAQQFPDLHSELNLSSLELGDSALYFCASSVYPSYNERFFGPGTRLTVL.

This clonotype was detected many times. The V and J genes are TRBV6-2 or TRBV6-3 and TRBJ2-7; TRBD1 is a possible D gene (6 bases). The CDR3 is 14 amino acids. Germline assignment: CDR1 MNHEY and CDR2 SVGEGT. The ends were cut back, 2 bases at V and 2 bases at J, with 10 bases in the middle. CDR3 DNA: TGTGCCAGCAGTTACGGGCAGGGGCCCTACGAGCAGTACTTC. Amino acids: CASSYGQGPYEQYF.

The CDR3 here is CASSGQPYGTDTQYF. The CDR3 region has the DNA TGTGCCAGCAGTGGACAACCCTATGGCACAGATACGCAGTATTTT. The chain carries TRBV2 and TRBJ2-3; D is unresolved. The V and J ends lost 4 bases and 1 base respectively, with 12 bases between them. The CDR3 loop spans 15 amino acids. CDR1 SNHLY and CDR2 FYNNEI come from the germline V gene.

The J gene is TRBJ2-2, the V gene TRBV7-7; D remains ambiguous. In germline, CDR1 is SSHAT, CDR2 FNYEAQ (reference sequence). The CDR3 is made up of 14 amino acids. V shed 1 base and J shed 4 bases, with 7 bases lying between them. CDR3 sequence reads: CASSLGSSTGELFF. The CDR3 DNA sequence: TGTGCCAGCAGCTTAGGATCTTCCACCGGGGAGCTGTTTTTT.

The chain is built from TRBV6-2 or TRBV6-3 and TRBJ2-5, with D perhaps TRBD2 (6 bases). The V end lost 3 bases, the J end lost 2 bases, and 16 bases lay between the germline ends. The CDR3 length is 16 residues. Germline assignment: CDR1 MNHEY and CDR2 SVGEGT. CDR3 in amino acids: CASSYYPGLTQETQYF. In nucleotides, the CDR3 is TGTGCCAGCAGTTATTATCCGGGACTCACACAAGAGACCCAGTACTTC.

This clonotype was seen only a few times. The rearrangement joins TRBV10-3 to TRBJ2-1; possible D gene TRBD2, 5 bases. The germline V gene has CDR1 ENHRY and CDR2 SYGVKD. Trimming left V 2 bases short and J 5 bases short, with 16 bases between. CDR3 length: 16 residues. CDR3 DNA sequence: TGTGCCATCAGTGAGGTACGGGCTTCGGGGAACAATGAGCAGTTCTTC. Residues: CAISEVRASGNNEQFF.

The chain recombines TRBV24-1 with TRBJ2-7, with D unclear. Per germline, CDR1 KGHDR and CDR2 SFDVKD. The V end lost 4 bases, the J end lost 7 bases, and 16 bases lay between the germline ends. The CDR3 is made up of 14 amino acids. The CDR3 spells CATSDGFSVNEQYF. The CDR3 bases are TGTGCCACCAGTGACGGTTTCTCCGTCAATGAGCAGTACTTC.

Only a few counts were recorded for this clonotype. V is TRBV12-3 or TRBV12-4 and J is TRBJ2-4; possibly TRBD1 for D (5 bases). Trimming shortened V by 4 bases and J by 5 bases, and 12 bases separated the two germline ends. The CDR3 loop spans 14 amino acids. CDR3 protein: CASSYWGRENIQYF. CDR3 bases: TGTGCCAGCAGTTATTGGGGCAGAGAAAACATTCAGTACTTC.

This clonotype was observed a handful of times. CDR3 in amino acids: CASSVGSNEKLFF. As DNA, the CDR3 is TGTGCCAGCAGTGTGGGATCTAATGAAAAACTGTTTTTT. The chain combines TRBV2 with TRBJ1-4; unclear D gene. The V and J ends lost 4 bases and 3 bases respectively, with 6 bases between them. Per the germline V gene, CDR1 is SNHLY and CDR2 is FYNNEI. The CDR3 is 13 residues long.

The CDR3 DNA reads TGTGCCAGCAGCCTGACTAGCGGCACGCTCTACAATGAGCAGTACTTC. Protein product: CASSLTSGTLYNEQYF. The V gene is TRBV6-5, the J gene TRBJ2-7; 9 bases match TRBD2. Germline-derived CDR1 and CDR2 are MNHEY and SVGAGI. This CDR3 is built from 16 residues. V was clipped by 6 bases and J by 7 bases; unmatched bases: 16.

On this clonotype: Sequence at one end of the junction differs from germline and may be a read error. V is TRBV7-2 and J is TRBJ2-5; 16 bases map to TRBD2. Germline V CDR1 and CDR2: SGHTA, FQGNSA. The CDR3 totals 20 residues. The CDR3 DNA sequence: TGTGCCGGCAGCTTACCCCCCGGGACTAGCGGGGGGGCCATTAGAAATGAGCAGTACTTC. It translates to CAGSLPPGTSGGAIRNEQYF.

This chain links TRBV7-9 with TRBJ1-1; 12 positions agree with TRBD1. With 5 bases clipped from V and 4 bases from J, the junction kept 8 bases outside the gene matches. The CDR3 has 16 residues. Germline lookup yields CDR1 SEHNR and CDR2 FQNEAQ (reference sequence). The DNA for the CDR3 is TGTGCCAGCAGCCCACATCCGGGACAGGGGGCCACTGAAGCTTTCTTT. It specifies CASSPHPGQGATEAFF.

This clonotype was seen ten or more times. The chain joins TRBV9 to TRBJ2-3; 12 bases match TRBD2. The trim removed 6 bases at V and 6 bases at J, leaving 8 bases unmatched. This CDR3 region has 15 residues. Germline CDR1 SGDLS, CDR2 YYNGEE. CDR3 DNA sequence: TGTGCCAGCAACCTAGCGGGGGGGCCCACTGATACGCAGTATTTT. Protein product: CASNLAGGPTDTQYF. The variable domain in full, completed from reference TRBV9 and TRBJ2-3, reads DSGVTQTPKHLITATGQRVTLRCSPRSGDLSVYWYQQSLDQGLQFLIQYYNGEERAKGNILERFSAQQFPDLHSELNLSSLELGDSALYFCASNLAGGPTDTQYFGPGTRLTVL.

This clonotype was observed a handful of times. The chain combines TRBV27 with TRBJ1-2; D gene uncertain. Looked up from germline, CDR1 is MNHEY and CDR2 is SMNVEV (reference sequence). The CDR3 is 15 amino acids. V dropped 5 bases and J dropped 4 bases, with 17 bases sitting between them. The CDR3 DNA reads TGTGCCAGCAGTCCGTCCGGGGAAGTGGGCTATGGCTACACCTTC. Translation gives CASSPSGEVGYGYTF.

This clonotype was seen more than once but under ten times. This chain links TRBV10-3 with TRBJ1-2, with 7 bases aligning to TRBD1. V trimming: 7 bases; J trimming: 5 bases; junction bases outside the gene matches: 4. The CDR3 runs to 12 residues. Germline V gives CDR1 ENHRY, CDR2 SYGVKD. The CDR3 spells CAITGGPYGYTF. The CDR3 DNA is TGTGCCATCACAGGGGGGCCATATGGCTACACCTTC.

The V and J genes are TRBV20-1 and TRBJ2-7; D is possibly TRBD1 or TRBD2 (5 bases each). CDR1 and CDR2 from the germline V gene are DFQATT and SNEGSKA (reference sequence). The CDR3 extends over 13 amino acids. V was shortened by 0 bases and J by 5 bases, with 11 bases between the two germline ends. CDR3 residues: CSARDPEGNEQYF. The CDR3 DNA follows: TGCAGTGCTAGAGATCCCGAGGGGAACGAGCAGTACTTC.

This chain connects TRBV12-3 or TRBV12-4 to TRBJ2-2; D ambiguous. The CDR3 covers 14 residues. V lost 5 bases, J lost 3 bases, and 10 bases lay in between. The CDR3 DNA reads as TGTGCCAGCAGTCCTATACTTGACACCGGGGAGCTGTTTTTT. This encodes CASSPILDTGELFF.

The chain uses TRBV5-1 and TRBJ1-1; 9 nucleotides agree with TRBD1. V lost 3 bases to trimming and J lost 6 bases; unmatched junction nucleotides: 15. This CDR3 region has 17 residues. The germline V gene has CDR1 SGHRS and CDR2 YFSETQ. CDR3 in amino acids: CASSSSGTGSFGAEAFF. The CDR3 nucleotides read TGCGCCAGCAGCTCGTCCGGGACAGGGAGTTTTGGCGCTGAAGCTTTCTTT. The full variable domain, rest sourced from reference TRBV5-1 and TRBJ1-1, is KAGVTQTPRYLIKTRGQQVTLSCSPISGHRSVSWYQQTPGQGLQFLFEYFSETQRNKGNFPGRFSGRQFSNSRSEMNVSTLELGDSALYLCASSSSGTGSFGAEAFFGQGTRLTVV.

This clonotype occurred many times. The CDR3 region is CASSETGYNSPLHF. CDR3 nucleotide sequence: TGTGCCAGCAGCGAGACAGGGTATAATTCACCCCTCCACTTT. The rearrangement joins TRBV9 to TRBJ1-6; 7 bases map to TRBD1. The CDR3 is made up of 14 amino acids. With 3 bases clipped from V and 4 bases from J, the junction kept 1 base outside the gene matches. Germline V gene sequence: CDR1 SGDLS, CDR2 YYNGEE.

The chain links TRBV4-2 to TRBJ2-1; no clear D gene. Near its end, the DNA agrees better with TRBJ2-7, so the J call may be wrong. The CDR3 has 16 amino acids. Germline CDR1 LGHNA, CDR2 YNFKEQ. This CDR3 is CASSPRSEVSYNEQYF. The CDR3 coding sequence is TGTGCCAGCAGCCCCCGTTCCGAGGTCTCCTACAATGAGCAGTACTTC.

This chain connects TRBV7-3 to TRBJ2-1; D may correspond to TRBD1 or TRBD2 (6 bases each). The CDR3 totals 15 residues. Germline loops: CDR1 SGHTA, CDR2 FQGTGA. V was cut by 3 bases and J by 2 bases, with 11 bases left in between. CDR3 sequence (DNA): TGTGCCAGCAGCTTTGGGGGGCTCACCTACAATGAGCAGTTCTTC. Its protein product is CASSFGGLTYNEQFF.